The rows below give T cell receptor beta chains drawn from one sample of a study of T cells in Graves' hyperthyroidism and ophthalmopathy. One entry per CDR3 protein results from TCRdb running MiXCR on the multiplex PCR reads. The sample shows around 690,000 distinct CDR3 sequences, approximately 15% of them seen only once. The sample taken for sequencing was blood. The source of these receptors is a man aged 50 or older with Graves' hyperthyroidism. Both conserved end residues are part of each CDR3. D genes are given only for firm matches. Size is omitted from some rows. Given values are once, few, many or a class for expanded clones.

size	D	V	J	DNA	CDR3
few	.	TRBV18	TRBJ1-4	TGTGCCAGCTCACGTAGCCGGGGAACTAATGAAAAACTGTTTTTT	CASSRSRGTNEKLFF
once	.	TRBV12-3/TRBV12-4	TRBJ1-5	TGTGCCAGCAGTCCCTCCGAAGGTTGGAGTGTATGGAATCAGCCCCAGCATTTT	CASSPSEGWSVWNQPQHF
.	.	TRBV6-1	TRBJ2-1	TGTGCCAGCCTTTCAGGGGCCATCTACAATGAGCAGTTCTTC	CASLSGAIYNEQFF
many	.	TRBV11-2	TRBJ2-2	TGTGCCAGCAGCTTAACGGGGGTCTCCGGGGAGCTGTTTTTT	CASSLTGVSGELFF
many	.	TRBV11-2	TRBJ1-1	TGTGCCAGCAGGGCGATTACAGGACCAATGAACACTGAAGCTTTCTTT	CASRAITGPMNTEAFF
many	.	TRBV5-6	TRBJ1-3	TGTGCCAGCAGCTTGGAGGGAGGGCCTGGAAACACCATATATTTT	CASSLEGGPGNTIYF
.	.	TRBV4-1	TRBJ2-5	TGCGCCAGCAGCCAAGATCGGCGGGTAGCGGCTCGCCAAGAGACCCAGTACTTC	CASSQDRRVAARQETQYF
few	TRBD2	TRBV24-1	TRBJ2-3	TGTGCCACCAGTGATAAATTAGCGGGACCTTGGGGTACGCAGTATTTT	CATSDKLAGPWGTQYF
few	TRBD1	TRBV20-1	TRBJ1-1	TGCAGTGCTAAGGAGTGGACAGGAGCTATGAACACTGAAGCTTTCTTT	CSAKEWTGAMNTEAFF
many	.	TRBV5-8	TRBJ1-5	TGTGCCAGCAAAGGGAGTCTTAACAGCAATCAGCCCCAGCATTTT	CASKGSLNSNQPQHF
few	.	TRBV18	TRBJ1-1	TGTGCCAGCTCACCACAATCCGGGCCTGAAGCTTTCTTT	CASSPQSGPEAFF
few	.	TRBV6-1	TRBJ2-2	TGTGCCAGCAGTGGAGGTAACACCGGGGAGCTGTTTTTT	CASSGGNTGELFF
few	TRBD1	TRBV27	TRBJ1-5	TGTGCCAGCACAACCGGGACAGGGAATCAGCCCCAGCATTTT	CASTTGTGNQPQHF
few	.	TRBV7-2	TRBJ2-7	TGTGCCAGCAGCTTAGCCCTTACAGGGAACGAGCAGTACTTC	CASSLALTGNEQYF
many	.	TRBV28	TRBJ2-2	TGTGCCAGCAGGCCGCAGAGCACGAACACCGGGGAGCTGTTTTTT	CASRPQSTNTGELFF
many	.	TRBV10-3	TRBJ1-6	TGTGCCATCAGTGAGACAGGATTGAATAATTCACCCCTCCACTTT	CAISETGLNNSPLHF
many	TRBD1	TRBV19	TRBJ2-6	TGTGCCAGTAATTCCCCGGGACAGGGGGCATTTGGGGCCAACGTCCTGACTTTC	CASNSPGQGAFGANVLTF
many	.	TRBV7-6	TRBJ2-5	TGTGCCAGCAGTCCATGGGCCCCTGGGGAGACCCAGTACTTC	CASSPWAPGETQYF
.	TRBD1	TRBV20-1	TRBJ2-5	TGCAGTGCCCGGGACAGGGGGCGAGGGGAGACCCAGTACTTC	CSARDRGRGETQYF
many	.	TRBV7-2	TRBJ2-2	TGTGCCAGCAGAGAACAACTAGCAGGGAACACCGGGGAGCTGTTTTTT	CASREQLAGNTGELFF
.	.	TRBV7-9	TRBJ1-1	TGTGCCAGCAGCTTAGTGAGATTGGGGAACACTGAAGCTTTCTTT	CASSLVRLGNTEAFF
.	.	TRBV20-1	TRBJ2-1	TGCAGTGCAGGATCCGGGACCCCCTCTGAATACAATGAGCAGTTCTTC	CSAGSGTPSEYNEQFF
.	TRBD2	TRBV20-1	TRBJ2-3	TGCAGTGCTGTAGCGGGAGGGCTTCCAGATACGCAGTATTTT	CSAVAGGLPDTQYF